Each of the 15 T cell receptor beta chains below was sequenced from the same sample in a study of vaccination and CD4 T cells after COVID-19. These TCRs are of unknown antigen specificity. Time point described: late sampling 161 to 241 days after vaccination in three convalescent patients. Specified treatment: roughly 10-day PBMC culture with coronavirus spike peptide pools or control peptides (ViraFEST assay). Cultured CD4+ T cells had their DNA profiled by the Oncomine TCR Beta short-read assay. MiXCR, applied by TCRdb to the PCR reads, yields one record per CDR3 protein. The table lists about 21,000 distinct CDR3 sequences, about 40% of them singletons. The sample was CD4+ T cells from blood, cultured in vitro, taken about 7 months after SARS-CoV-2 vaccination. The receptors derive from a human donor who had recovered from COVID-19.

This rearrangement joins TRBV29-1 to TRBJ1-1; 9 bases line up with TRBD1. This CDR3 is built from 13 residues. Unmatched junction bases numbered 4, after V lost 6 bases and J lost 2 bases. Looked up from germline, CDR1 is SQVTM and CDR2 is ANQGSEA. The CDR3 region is CSVYRGLNTEAFF. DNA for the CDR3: TGCAGCGTCTACAGGGGGCTTAACACTGAAGCTTTCTTT.

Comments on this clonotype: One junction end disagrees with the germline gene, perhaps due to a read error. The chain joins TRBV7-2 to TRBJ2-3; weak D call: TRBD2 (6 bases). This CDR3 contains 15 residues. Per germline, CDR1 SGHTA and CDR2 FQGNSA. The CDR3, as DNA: TGTGCCGGCAGCGGACCGGGACTCGGCACAGATACGCAGTATTTT. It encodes CAGSGPGLGTDTQYF.

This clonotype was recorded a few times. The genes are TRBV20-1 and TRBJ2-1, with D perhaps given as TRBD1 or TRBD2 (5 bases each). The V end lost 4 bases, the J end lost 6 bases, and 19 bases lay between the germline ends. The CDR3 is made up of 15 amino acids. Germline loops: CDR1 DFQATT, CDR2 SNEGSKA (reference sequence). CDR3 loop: CSANDGGQGRNEQFF. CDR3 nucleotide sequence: TGCAGTGCTAACGATGGCGGGCAGGGCCGCAATGAGCAGTTCTTC.

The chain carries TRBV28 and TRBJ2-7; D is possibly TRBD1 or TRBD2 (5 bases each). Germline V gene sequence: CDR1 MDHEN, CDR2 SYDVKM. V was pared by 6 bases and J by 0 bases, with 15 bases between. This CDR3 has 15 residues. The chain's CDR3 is CASSWGPPSSYEQYF. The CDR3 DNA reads TGTGCCAGCAGCTGGGGACCGCCGAGCTCCTACGAGCAGTACTTC.

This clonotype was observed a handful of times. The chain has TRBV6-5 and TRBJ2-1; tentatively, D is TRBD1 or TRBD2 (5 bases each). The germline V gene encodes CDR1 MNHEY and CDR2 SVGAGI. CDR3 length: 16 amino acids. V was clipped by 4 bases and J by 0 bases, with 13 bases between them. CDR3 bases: TGTGCCAGCAGTTCCCTAGAGGGGAGCTCCTACAATGAGCAGTTCTTC. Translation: CASSSLEGSSYNEQFF.

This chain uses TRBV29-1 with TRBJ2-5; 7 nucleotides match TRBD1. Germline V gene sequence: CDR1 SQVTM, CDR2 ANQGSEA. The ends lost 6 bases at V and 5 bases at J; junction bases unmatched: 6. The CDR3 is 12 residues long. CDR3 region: CSVERGPETQYF. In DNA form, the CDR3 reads TGCAGCGTAGAAAGGGGGCCGGAGACCCAGTACTTC. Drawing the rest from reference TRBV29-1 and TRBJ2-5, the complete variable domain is SAVISQKPSRDICQRGTSLTIQCQVDSQVTMMFWYRQQPGQSLTLIATANQGSEATYESGFVIDKFPISRPNLTFSTLTVSNMSPEDSSIYLCSVERGPETQYFGPGTRLLVL.

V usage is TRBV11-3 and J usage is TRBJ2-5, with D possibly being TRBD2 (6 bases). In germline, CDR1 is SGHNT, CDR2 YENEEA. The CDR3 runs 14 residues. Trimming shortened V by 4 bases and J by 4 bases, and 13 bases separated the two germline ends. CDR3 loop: CASSSREDGETQYF. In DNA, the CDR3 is TGTGCCAGCAGCTCGAGGGAGGATGGAGAGACCCAGTACTTC.

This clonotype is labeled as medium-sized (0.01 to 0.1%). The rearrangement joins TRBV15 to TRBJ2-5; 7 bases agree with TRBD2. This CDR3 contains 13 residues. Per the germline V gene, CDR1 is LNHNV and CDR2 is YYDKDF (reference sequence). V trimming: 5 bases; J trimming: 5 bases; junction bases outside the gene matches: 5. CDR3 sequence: CATSDVGGETQYF. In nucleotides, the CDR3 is TGTGCCACCAGCGACGTGGGGGGGGAGACCCAGTACTTC.

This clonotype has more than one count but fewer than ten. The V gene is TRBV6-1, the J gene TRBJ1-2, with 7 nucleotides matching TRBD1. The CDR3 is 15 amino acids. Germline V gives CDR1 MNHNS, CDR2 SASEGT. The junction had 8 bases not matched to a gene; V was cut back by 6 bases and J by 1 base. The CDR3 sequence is CASRASDRSNYGYTF. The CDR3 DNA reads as TGTGCCAGCAGAGCCTCGGACAGGAGTAACTATGGCTACACCTTC.

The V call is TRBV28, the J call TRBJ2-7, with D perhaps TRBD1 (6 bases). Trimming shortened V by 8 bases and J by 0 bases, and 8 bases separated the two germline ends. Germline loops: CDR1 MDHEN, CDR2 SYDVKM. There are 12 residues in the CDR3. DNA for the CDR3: TGTGCCAGCGCAGGGGACTCCTACGAGCAGTACTTC. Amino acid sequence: CASAGDSYEQYF.

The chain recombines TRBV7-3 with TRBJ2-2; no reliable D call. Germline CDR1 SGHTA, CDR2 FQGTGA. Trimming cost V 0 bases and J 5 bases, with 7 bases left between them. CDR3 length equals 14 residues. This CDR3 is CASSLTALTGELFF. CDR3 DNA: TGTGCCAGCAGCTTAACGGCCTTAACCGGGGAGCTGTTTTTT.

CDR3 nucleotides: TGTGCCAGCAGCTTTCTTAGCGGGAGCTCCTACGAGCAGTACTTC. Residues: CASSFLSGSSYEQYF. The rearrangement links TRBV28 to TRBJ2-7; the match to TRBD2 covers 9 bases. This CDR3 region has 15 residues. V shed 6 bases and J 0 bases; nucleotides not matched to a gene: 6. Germline-derived CDR1 and CDR2 are MDHEN and SYDVKM.

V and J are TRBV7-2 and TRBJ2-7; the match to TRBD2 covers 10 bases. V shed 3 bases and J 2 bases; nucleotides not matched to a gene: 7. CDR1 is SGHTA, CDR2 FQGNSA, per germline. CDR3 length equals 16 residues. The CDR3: CASSFRGTSVTYEQYF. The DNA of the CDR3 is TGTGCCAGCAGCTTCCGGGGGACTAGCGTAACCTACGAGCAGTACTTC.

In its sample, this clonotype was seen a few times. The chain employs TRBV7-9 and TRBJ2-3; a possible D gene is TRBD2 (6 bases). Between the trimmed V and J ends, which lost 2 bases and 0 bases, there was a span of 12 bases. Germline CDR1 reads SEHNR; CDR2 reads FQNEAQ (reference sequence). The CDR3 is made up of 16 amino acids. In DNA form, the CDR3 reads TGTGCCAGCAGCTTAATGGGGGACTCCAGCACAGATACGCAGTATTTT. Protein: CASSLMGDSSTDTQYF. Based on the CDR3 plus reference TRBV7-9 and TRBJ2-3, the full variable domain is DTGVSQNPRHKITKRGQNVTFRCDPISEHNRLYWYRQTLGQGPEFLTYFQNEAQLEKSRLLSDRFSAERPKGSFSTLEIQRTEQGDSAMYLCASSLMGDSSTDTQYFGPGTRLTVL.

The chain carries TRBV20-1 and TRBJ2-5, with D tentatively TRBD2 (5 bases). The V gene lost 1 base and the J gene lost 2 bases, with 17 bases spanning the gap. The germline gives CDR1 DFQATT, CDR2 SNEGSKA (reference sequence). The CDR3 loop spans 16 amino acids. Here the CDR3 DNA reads TGCAGTGCTAGAGTGGTAGGAGCGGAAATTCAAGAGACCCAGTACTTC. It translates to CSARVVGAEIQETQYF.